One and the same sample provided the 23 T cell receptor beta chains below, sequenced in a study of radiotherapy plus CTLA-4 blockade in lung cancer. Method: immunoSEQ multiplex PCR; TCRdb's copy keeps in-frame clones and lacks some. The data show fewer than 55,000 clones, about 74% seen once. Specimen: peripheral blood, collected from a patient treated with radiotherapy plus ipilimumab. Receptor source: a human donor with non-small cell lung cancer whose response to radiotherapy plus ipilimumab could not be evaluated.

The chain carries TRBV28 and TRBJ2-7; 7 bases fit TRBD1. The germline CDR1 and CDR2 sequences are MDHEN and SYDVKM. The CDR3 sequence is 15 residues long. V was pared by 7 bases and J by 0 bases, with 9 bases of the junction left unmatched. CDR3: CASIPTGYSSYEQYF. The CDR3 region has the DNA TGTGCCAGCATACCGACAGGGTATAGCTCCTACGAGCAGTACTTC.

The CDR3 bases are TGTGCCAGCAGCCTGACAGGGCCGAACACCGGGGAGCTGTTTTTT. Its protein is CASSLTGPNTGELFF. The rearrangement uses TRBV28 and TRBJ2-2, with 7 bases fitting TRBD1. The germline V gene encodes CDR1 MDHEN and CDR2 SYDVKM. The CDR3 loop spans 15 amino acids. Trimming took 6 bases from V and 0 from J; bases not matched to a gene: 4.

This clone was counted a few times. The chain couples TRBV27 to TRBJ2-1, with 11 bases matching TRBD2. Germline CDR1 and CDR2: MNHEY and SMNVEV (reference sequence). This CDR3 is 19 amino acids long. Trimming removed 6 bases from V and 1 base from J; junction bases left unmatched: 14. CDR3 region: CASSTSPTSGVDSYNEQFF. CDR3 coding DNA: TGTGCCAGCAGCACCTCCCCGACTAGCGGGGTTGATTCCTACAATGAGCAGTTCTTC.

This chain uses TRBV28 with TRBJ1-1; TRBD1 matches at 7 bases. This CDR3 spans 14 amino acids. Germline assignment: CDR1 MDHEN and CDR2 SYDVKM. The trim removed 4 bases at V and 7 bases at J, leaving 9 bases unmatched. This chain's CDR3 is CASSSDRELIEAFF. The CDR3, as DNA: TGTGCCAGCAGTTCCGACAGGGAATTAATTGAAGCTTTCTTT. Drawing the rest from reference TRBV28 and TRBJ1-1, the complete variable domain is DVKVTQSSRYLVKRTGEKVFLECVQDMDHENMFWYRQDPGLGLRLIYFSYDVKMKEKGDIPEGYSVSREKKERFSLILESASTNQTSMYLCASSSDRELIEAFFGQGTRLTVV.

The chain has TRBV4-3 and TRBJ2-1, with 9 bases matching TRBD2. Trimming cost V 0 bases and J 8 bases; bases outside gene matches: 8. Germline values: CDR1 LGHNA, CDR2 YSLEER. The CDR3 has 16 amino acids. CDR3 sequence reads: CASSQDWRGGPDEQFF. In DNA, the CDR3 is TGCGCCAGCAGCCAAGATTGGCGGGGGGGCCCGGATGAGCAGTTCTTC.

The DNA for the CDR3 is TGTGCCACCAGCGGTAGTAGCGGGAGACCCCAGAAGGGGCAGTTCTTC. This translates into CATSGSSGRPQKGQFF. This chain links TRBV15 with TRBJ2-1, with 9 positions matching TRBD2. V lost 5 bases to trimming and J lost 12 bases; unmatched junction nucleotides: 17. This CDR3 region has 16 residues. CDR1 LNHNV and CDR2 YYDKDF come from the germline V gene (reference sequence).

CDR3 DNA: TGCAGCGTTTCGAGCCCGAGGGCGGGTGAGCAGTTCTTC. It encodes CSVSSPRAGEQFF. The genes are TRBV29-1 and TRBJ2-1; D is perhaps TRBD2 (5 bases). Trimming stripped 5 bases from V and 9 bases from J, with 17 bases between. Germline-derived CDR1 and CDR2 are SQVTM and ANQGSEA. This CDR3 is built from 13 residues.

The CDR3, as DNA: TGTGCCAGCAGCGGGACTAGCGGTACCGGGGAGCTGTTTTTT. This sequence encodes CASSGTSGTGELFF. The chain combines TRBV5-4 with TRBJ2-2; 11 nucleotides align to TRBD2. The V segment lost 4 bases and the J segment 5 bases; nucleotides outside the gene matches: 1. Germline-derived CDR1 and CDR2 are SGHNT and YYREEE (reference sequence). CDR3 size: 14 residues.

This clone was seen a single time. The chain uses TRBV2 and TRBJ2-7; 9 nucleotides line up with TRBD1. Germline V gives CDR1 SNHLY, CDR2 FYNNEI. CDR3 length equals 14 residues. V shed 6 bases and J 2 bases; nucleotides not matched to a gene: 5. The CDR3 loop reads CASSPRTGAYEQYF. DNA for the CDR3: TGTGCCAGCAGCCCGAGGACAGGGGCCTACGAGCAGTACTTC.

This chain joins TRBV18 and TRBJ2-7; weak D call: TRBD1 (5 bases). Between the trimmed V and J ends, which lost 3 bases and 5 bases, there was a span of 8 bases. From germline, CDR1 is KGHSH and CDR2 LQKENI. This CDR3 comprises 12 residues. The chain's CDR3 is CASSPKGNEQYF. In nucleotides, the CDR3 is TGTGCCAGCTCACCTAAGGGGAACGAGCAGTACTTC.

This chain joins TRBV18 and TRBJ2-5; 12 bases agree with TRBD2. The germline V gene encodes CDR1 KGHSH and CDR2 LQKENI. The CDR3 is 16 amino acids. J was trimmed by 2 bases and V by 2 bases; bases with no gene match: 3. For the CDR3, the DNA is TGTGCCAGCTCACCAAGGACTAGCGGGACTCAAGAGACCCAGTACTTC. Translating it yields CASSPRTSGTQETQYF.

This sequence joins TRBV6-6 and TRBJ1-5; 11 bases are a match to TRBD1. The CDR3 consists of 15 residues. V dropped 7 bases and J dropped 6; count of bases not matched to a gene: 8. Germline lookup yields CDR1 MNHNY and CDR2 SVGAGI (reference sequence). The CDR3 region has the DNA TGTGCCAGCATCGACCGGGACAGGGGGGGTCAGCCCCAGCATTTT. This sequence encodes CASIDRDRGGQPQHF.

This sequence joins TRBV5-4 and TRBJ1-3; tentatively, D is TRBD1 (5 bases). Per germline, CDR1 SGHNT and CDR2 YYREEE (reference sequence). Trimming pared 0 bases from V and 4 bases from J, leaving 17 bases between. The CDR3 has 17 residues. The CDR3 loop reads CASSLGGAQGTGNTIYF. The CDR3 DNA sequence: TGTGCCAGCAGCTTGGGCGGGGCACAAGGCACGGGAAACACCATATATTTT.

This rearrangement joins TRBV29-1 to TRBJ1-2; 8 bases map to TRBD1. V gave up 4 bases and J gave up 4 bases; unmatched junction bases: 2. The CDR3 runs 12 residues. CDR1 and CDR2 (germline): SQVTM, ANQGSEA. CDR3 DNA: TGCAGCGTTGGACAGGGGTTCTATGGCTACACCTTC. Its protein is CSVGQGFYGYTF.

The chain is built from TRBV9 and TRBJ2-2, with D possibly matching TRBD2 (5 bases). The CDR3 consists of 17 residues. Trimming left V 3 bases short and J 2 bases short, with 17 bases between. Germline CDR1 SGDLS, CDR2 YYNGEE. The CDR3: CASSESEGKVNTGELFF. CDR3 DNA sequence: TGTGCCAGCAGCGAGAGTGAGGGCAAGGTCAACACCGGGGAGCTGTTTTTT.

The chain combines TRBV14 with TRBJ2-7, with 10 bases lining up with TRBD1. The V and J ends lost 4 bases and 12 bases, in that order; junction bases with no gene match: 12. The CDR3 is 14 residues long. Looked up from germline, CDR1 is SGHDN and CDR2 is FVKESK. The CDR3 coding sequence is TGTGCCAGCAGCCCGCGGGGACAGGGGTTCTGGGGGTACTTC. Protein product: CASSPRGQGFWGYF. Drawing the rest from reference TRBV14 and TRBJ2-7, the complete variable domain is EAGVTQFPSHSVIEKGQTVTLRCDPISGHDNLYWYRRVMGKEIKFLLHFVKESKQDESGMPNNRFLAERTGGTYSTLKVQPAELEDSGVYFCASSPRGQGFWGYFGPGTRLTVT.

This chain connects TRBV18 to TRBJ2-2; 9 bases are shared with TRBD2. Germline V gene sequence: CDR1 KGHSH, CDR2 LQKENI. V gave up 3 bases and J gave up 1 base; unmatched junction bases: 3. The CDR3 is made up of 16 amino acids. CDR3 protein: CASSPRLAVNTGELFF. The CDR3 nucleotides read TGTGCCAGCTCACCGAGACTAGCGGTGAACACCGGGGAGCTGTTTTTT.

A few counts support this clone. This chain links TRBV4-3 with TRBJ2-5, with 10 bases aligning to TRBD1. The J call may be mistaken, given a closer DNA end match to TRBJ2-7. CDR1 LGHNA and CDR2 YSLEER come from the germline V gene. The CDR3 is made up of 15 amino acids. The CDR3 sequence is CASSQALGQGYEQYF. The CDR3 DNA reads TGCGCCAGCAGCCAAGCTCTGGGACAGGGGTACGAGCAGTACTTC.

The chain carries TRBV5-1 and TRBJ2-2; 10 bases line up with TRBD2. This CDR3 has 16 amino acids. The germline CDR1 and CDR2 sequences are SGHRS and YFSETQ. Trimming cost V 3 bases and J 4 bases; bases outside gene matches: 6. The chain's CDR3 is CASSYSGGAGTGELFF. CDR3 nucleotides: TGCGCCAGCAGCTACAGCGGGGGGGCTGGCACCGGGGAGCTGTTTTTT.

V and J are TRBV6-1 and TRBJ2-5, with 9 bases identical to TRBD1. V lost 8 bases to trimming and J lost 5 bases; unmatched junction nucleotides: 12. Germline V gives CDR1 MNHNS, CDR2 SASEGT. This CDR3 is built from 15 residues. CDR3 region: CASLRTGQGRETQYF. The CDR3 DNA is TGTGCCAGCCTCCGAACGGGACAGGGTAGGGAGACCCAGTACTTC.

The V call is TRBV28, the J call TRBJ2-7, with 11 bases that match TRBD1. V was clipped by 10 bases and J by 4 bases; unmatched bases: 9. This CDR3 has 14 residues. Germline lookup yields CDR1 MDHEN and CDR2 SYDVKM. CDR3 in DNA: TGTGCCACCCGGCGGACAGGGGGCTGGTACGAGCAGTACTTC. It translates to CATRRTGGWYEQYF.

The rearrangement uses TRBV7-2 and TRBJ2-5, with 7 bases lining up with TRBD1. CDR3 length equals 16 residues. The V gene's germline CDR1 is SGHTA and CDR2 FQGNSA. Trimming at V came to 4 bases and at J to 1 base, leaving 9 bases not matched to a gene. This CDR3 is CASSYGQVAGQETQYF. The CDR3 region has the DNA TGTGCCAGCAGCTACGGACAGGTCGCAGGCCAAGAGACCCAGTACTTC.

This sequence joins TRBV13 and TRBJ2-2, with TRBD2 identical over 12 bases. Losses at the gene ends were 0 bases for V and 8 bases for J; bases not matched to a gene: 4. CDR1 PRHDT and CDR2 FYEKMQ come from the germline V gene (reference sequence). The CDR3 loop spans 16 amino acids. CDR3 protein: CASSLGLAGGEGELFF. The CDR3 nucleotides read TGTGCCAGCAGCTTAGGACTAGCGGGAGGTGAAGGGGAGCTGTTTTTT. Drawing the rest from reference TRBV13 and TRBJ2-2, the complete variable domain is AAGVIQSPRHLIKEKRETATLKCYPIPRHDTVYWYQQGPGQDPQFLISFYEKMQSDKGSIPDRFSAQQFSDYHSELNMSSLELGDSALYFCASSLGLAGGEGELFFGEGSRLTVL.